A selection of T cell receptor beta chains follows, all from one sample in a study of T cell changes during pregnancy in multiple sclerosis. Only in-frame clones appear in the TCRdb table, and some are missing; sequencing was by immunoSEQ multiplex PCR. This sample yields 100,000 or so clones, of which almost 95% are seen a single time; approximately 1% belongs to the top ten. The starting material was peripheral blood, obtained before pregnancy. The receptors were gathered from a female donor with multiple sclerosis, enrolled in a pregnancy study. Each CDR3 is given with its conserved first and last residue. The order of the fields is D gene, J gene, clone size, V gene, CDR3 DNA, CDR3 protein. D genes are given only for firm matches. Clone size is given for some rows only: seen once, a few or many times, or a class if the clone is expanded.

NA,TRBJ2-7,NA,TRBV19,TGTGCCAGTAGCCCATCCTCCTACGAGCAGTACTTC,CASSPSSYEQYF
NA,TRBJ1-2,NA,TRBV6-1,TGTGCCAGCAGCTCAGCGCTATATGGCTACACCTTC,CASSSALYGYTF
NA,TRBJ2-2,once,TRBV7-8,TGTGCCAGCAGCTTCAGGGGAGACACCGGGGAGCTGTTTTTT,CASSFRGDTGELFF
TRBD2,TRBJ2-5,NA,TRBV11-3,TGTGCCAGCAGCCGGACTAGCGGGATAGGAGAGACCCAGTACTTC,CASSRTSGIGETQYF
NA,TRBJ2-5,NA,TRBV5-1,TGCGCCAGCAGCTTCAGGGGGGACGGAGAGACCCAGTACTTC,CASSFRGDGETQYF
TRBD1,TRBJ1-1,NA,TRBV11-2,TGTGCCAGCAGCCTCCCGGGACAGGGAGAGGGGGTGGAAGCTTTCTTT,CASSLPGQGEGVEAFF
NA,TRBJ1-5,NA,TRBV19,TGTGCCAGTAGTGCGCAGGGGTTCTATAGCAATCAGCCCCAGCATTTT,CASSAQGFYSNQPQHF
TRBD2,TRBJ2-1,NA,TRBV7-6,TGTGCCAGCAGCCTTAGCGGGAGGGTGCCCAGCTCCTACAATGAGCAGTTCTTC,CASSLSGRVPSSYNEQFF
NA,TRBJ1-4,NA,TRBV9,TGTGCCAGCAGCGTAGTCCCGGGGGAGGGGAAACTGTTTTTT,CASSVVPGEGKLFF
NA,TRBJ1-4,NA,TRBV4-1,TGCGCCAGCAGCCAAGATCTTGGCCAGGGAAGGGGAAAACTGTTTTTT,CASSQDLGQGRGKLFF
NA,TRBJ2-7,NA,TRBV9,TGTGCCAGCAGCGCGGACACGGGCCCCGCAGAGTACGAGCAGTACTTC,CASSADTGPAEYEQYF
NA,TRBJ1-1,once,TRBV29-1,TGCAGCGTTGACAAATACACTGAAGCTTTCTTT,CSVDKYTEAFF
TRBD2,TRBJ2-2,NA,TRBV4-3,TGCGCCAGCAGCCAAGAGGGCGGGGGGAACACCGGGGAGCTGTTTTTT,CASSQEGGGNTGELFF
NA,TRBJ1-4,NA,TRBV15,TGTGCCACCAGCAGAGAGAGGAGAGATAATGAAAAACTGTTTTTT,CATSRERRDNEKLFF
TRBD1,TRBJ2-1,NA,TRBV19,TGTGCCAGTAGTGCCCCCCTGGGACAGGGTGAGCAGTTCTTC,CASSAPLGQGEQFF
TRBD2,TRBJ2-7,NA,TRBV7-2,TGTGCCAGCAGCTTAGGTATAGCGGGAGACGAGCAGTACTTC,CASSLGIAGDEQYF
TRBD1,TRBJ1-4,NA,TRBV7-9,TGTGCCAGCAGCTCACAGGGGGCTGATGAAAAACTGTTTTTT,CASSSQGADEKLFF
TRBD1,TRBJ1-4,NA,TRBV5-4,TGTGCCAGCAGCTTAGCAGGGACAGGGGTCGAAAAACTGTTTTTT,CASSLAGTGVEKLFF
TRBD1,TRBJ2-1,NA,TRBV28,TGTGCCAGCAGACCCCTCCGACAGGGGCGCCACAATGAGCAGTTCTTC,CASRPLRQGRHNEQFF
NA,TRBJ2-7,NA,TRBV2,TGTGCCAGCAGGGGACACTACGAGCAGTACTTC,CASRGHYEQYF
TRBD2,TRBJ2-1,NA,TRBV6-5,TGTGCCAGCAGTTACCCCGGGACTAGGATAACCAATGAGCAGTTCTTC,CASSYPGTRITNEQFF
NA,TRBJ2-3,once,TRBV19,TGTGCCAGTAGTATTACTCACACGGGGTTTTTCACAGATACGCAGTATTTT,CASSITHTGFFTDTQYF
TRBD2,TRBJ2-1,NA,TRBV5-1,TGCGCCAGCAGCTCGGGACTAGCGGGCCCGAATGAGCAGTTCTTC,CASSSGLAGPNEQFF
NA,TRBJ1-2,NA,TRBV12-5,TGTGCTAGTGGTCCTTACCGACAGGACGCTAACTATGGCTACACCTTC,CASGPYRQDANYGYTF
TRBD1,TRBJ2-7,NA,TRBV5-8,TGTGCCAGCAAAGAAACCCCCCTCGCGGGCAGGGGGGAGCAGTACTTC,CASKETPLAGRGEQYF
TRBD1,TRBJ1-1,NA,TRBV19,TGTGCCAGTAGTTCCTTGACAGGGACGAACACTGAAGCTTTCTTT,CASSSLTGTNTEAFF